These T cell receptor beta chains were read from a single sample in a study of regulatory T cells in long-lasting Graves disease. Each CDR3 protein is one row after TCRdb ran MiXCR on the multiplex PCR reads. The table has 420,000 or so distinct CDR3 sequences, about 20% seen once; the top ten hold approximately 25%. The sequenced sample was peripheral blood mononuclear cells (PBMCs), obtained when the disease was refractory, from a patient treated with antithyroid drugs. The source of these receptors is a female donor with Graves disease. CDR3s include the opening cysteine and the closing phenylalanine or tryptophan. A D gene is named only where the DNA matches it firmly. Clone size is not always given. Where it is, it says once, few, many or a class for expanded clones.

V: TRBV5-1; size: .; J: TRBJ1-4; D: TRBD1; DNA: TGCGCCAGCACCCCGACAGGGGAGGAAAAACTGTTTTTT; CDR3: CASTPTGEEKLFF
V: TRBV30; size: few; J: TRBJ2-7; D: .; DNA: TGTGCCTGGAATCACGATCGCGAGCAGTACTTC; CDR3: CAWNHDREQYF
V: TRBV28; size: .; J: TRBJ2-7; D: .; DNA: TGTGCCAGCACTTCTGCAGGGTCCGGTGTGTGGGAGCAGTACTTC; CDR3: CASTSAGSGVWEQYF
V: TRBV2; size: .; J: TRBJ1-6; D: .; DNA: TGTGCCGGACGGGGCGGAAATTCACCCCTCCACTTT; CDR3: CAGRGGNSPLHF
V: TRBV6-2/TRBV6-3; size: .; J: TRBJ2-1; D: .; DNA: TGTGCCAGCAGTAAGGGACGGGAGAGGGATGAGCAGTTCTTC; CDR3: CASSKGRERDEQFF
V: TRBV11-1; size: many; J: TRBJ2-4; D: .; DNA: TGTGCCAGCAGCTTAATCTCAGGCGACAGTCCTGGGTACTTC; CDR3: CASSLISGDSPGYF
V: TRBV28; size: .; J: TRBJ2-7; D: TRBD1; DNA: TGTGCCAGCAGTTCGGCAGGGGGCGGATCGGATGAGCAGTACTTC; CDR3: CASSSAGGGSDEQYF
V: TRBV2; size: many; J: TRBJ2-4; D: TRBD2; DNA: TGTGCCAGCAGCGTGACTAGCGGGAGGAGCATTCAGTACTTC; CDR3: CASSVTSGRSIQYF
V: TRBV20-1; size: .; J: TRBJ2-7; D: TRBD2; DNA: TGCAGTGCTAGAGCCCCTACGGGGGGATCCTACGAGCAGTACTTC; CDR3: CSARAPTGGSYEQYF
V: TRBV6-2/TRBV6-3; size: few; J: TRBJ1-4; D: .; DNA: TGTGCCAGCAGTTCCCCCGAGGAGGGGCAGGAAAAACTGTTTTTT; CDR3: CASSSPEEGQEKLFF
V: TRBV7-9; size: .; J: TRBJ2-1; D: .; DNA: TGTGCCAGCAGCTTAAGGCTCGGGACTGAGCAGTTCTTC; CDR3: CASSLRLGTEQFF
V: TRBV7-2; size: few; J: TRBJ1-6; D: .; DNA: TGTGCCAGCAGCGACGTATGGAAAGGCGAAGTAAGGAATTCACCCCTCCACTTT; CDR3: CASSDVWKGEVRNSPLHF
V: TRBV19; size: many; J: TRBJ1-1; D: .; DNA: TGTGCCAGTACCGGGTTGGGTGGACAAGCTTTCTTT; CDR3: CASTGLGGQAFF
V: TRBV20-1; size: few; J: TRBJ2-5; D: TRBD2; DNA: TGCAGTGCTAGAGGGTGGTATAGCGGGAGCAAGGAGACCCAGTACTTC; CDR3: CSARGWYSGSKETQYF
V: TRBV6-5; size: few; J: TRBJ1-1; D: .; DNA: TGTGCCAGCAGCTACTCCACAGGGACCGCTGAAGCTTTCTTT; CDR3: CASSYSTGTAEAFF
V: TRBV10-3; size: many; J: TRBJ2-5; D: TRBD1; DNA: TGTGCCATCAGTGGAGGACAGGGTGGAGAGACCCAGTACTTC; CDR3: CAISGGQGGETQYF
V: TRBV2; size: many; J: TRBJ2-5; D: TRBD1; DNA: TGTGCCAGCAGGGACAGGGGGAAAGAGACCCAGTACTTC; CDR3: CASRDRGKETQYF
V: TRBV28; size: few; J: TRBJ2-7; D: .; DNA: TGTGCCAGCAGTTTCCCCAGGGTAGGAGGGTACGAGCAGTACTTC; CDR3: CASSFPRVGGYEQYF
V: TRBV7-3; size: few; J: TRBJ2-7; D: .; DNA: TGTGCCAGCAGCGCGAACGGGGGCGAGCAGTACTTC; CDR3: CASSANGGEQYF
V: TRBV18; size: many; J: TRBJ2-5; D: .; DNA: TGTGCCAGCTCACGCTATGGGGAGCAAGAGACCCAGTACTTC; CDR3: CASSRYGEQETQYF
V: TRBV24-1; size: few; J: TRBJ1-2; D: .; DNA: TGTGCCACCAGTGATTTGGGCCCCTTAACCTTC; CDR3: CATSDLGPLTF
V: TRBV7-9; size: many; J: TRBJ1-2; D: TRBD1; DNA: TGCGCCAGCAGCTTGACAGGGGACGGCTACACCTTC; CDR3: CASSLTGDGYTF
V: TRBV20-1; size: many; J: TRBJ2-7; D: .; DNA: TGCAGTGCTAGTACCGACGGCGTCGAGCAGTACTTC; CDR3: CSASTDGVEQYF
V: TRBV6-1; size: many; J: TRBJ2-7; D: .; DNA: TGTGCCAGCAGTACCCAAGGCCCGAACTACGAGCAGTACTTC; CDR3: CASSTQGPNYEQYF
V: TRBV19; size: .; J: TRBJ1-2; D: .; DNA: TGTGCCACCCATTCTGGGGCTTTCTATGGCTACACCTTC; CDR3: CATHSGAFYGYTF
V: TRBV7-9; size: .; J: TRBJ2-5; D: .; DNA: TGTGCCAGCAGCTTAGGGGGTACTAGTTTACCCTCTCTGGAGACCCAGTACTTC; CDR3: CASSLGGTSLPSLETQYF
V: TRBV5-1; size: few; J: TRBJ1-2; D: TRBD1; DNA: TGCGCCAGCAGCTTGTTGTCGAGGGGGCTTAACTATGGCTACACCTTC; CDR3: CASSLLSRGLNYGYTF
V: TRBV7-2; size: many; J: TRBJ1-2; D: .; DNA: TGTGCCAGCAGCCAACAGGGATCTAACTATGGCTACACCTTC; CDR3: CASSQQGSNYGYTF
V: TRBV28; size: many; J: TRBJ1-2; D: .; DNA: TGTGCCAGCAGTCGGGACAACAGGGTTCTAGGCTATGGCTACACCTTC; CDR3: CASSRDNRVLGYGYTF
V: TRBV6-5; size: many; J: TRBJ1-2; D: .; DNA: TGTGCCAGCAGTTATGAGGGGTCCTATGGCTACACCTTC; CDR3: CASSYEGSYGYTF
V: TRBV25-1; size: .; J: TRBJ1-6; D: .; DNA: TGTGCCAGCAGTGAATATTCAGGGGAGAATTCACCCCTCCACTTT; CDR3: CASSEYSGENSPLHF
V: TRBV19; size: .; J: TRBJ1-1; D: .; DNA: TGTGCCAGTAGTATCACCCGGGCCCTCAGGAGCACTGAAGCTTTCTTT; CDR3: CASSITRALRSTEAFF
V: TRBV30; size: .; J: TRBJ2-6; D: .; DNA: TGTGCCTGGGGGTTTGGAGGGACACTCTCTGGGGCCAACGTCCTGACTTTC; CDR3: CAWGFGGTLSGANVLTF
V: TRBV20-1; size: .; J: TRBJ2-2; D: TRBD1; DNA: TGCAGCATCCCGGGACAGGGGACAATGAACACCGGGGAGCTGTTTTTT; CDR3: CSIPGQGTMNTGELFF
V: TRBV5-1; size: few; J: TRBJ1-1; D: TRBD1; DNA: TGCGCCAGCAGCTTGCTTCGGACAGGAAAGAACACTGAAGCTTTCTTT; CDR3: CASSLLRTGKNTEAFF
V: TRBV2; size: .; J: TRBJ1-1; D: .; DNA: TGTGCCAGCACCGCAGATTCCGGGGGGGACACTGAAGCTTTCTTT; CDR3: CASTADSGGDTEAFF
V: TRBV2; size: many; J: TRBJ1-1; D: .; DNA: TGTGCCAGCAGTTCCCCCGTGAACACTGAAGCTTTCTTT; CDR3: CASSSPVNTEAFF
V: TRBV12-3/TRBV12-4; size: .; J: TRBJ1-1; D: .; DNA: TGTGCCAGCAGTCCCGGGACCCGGAACACTGAAGCTTTCTTT; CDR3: CASSPGTRNTEAFF
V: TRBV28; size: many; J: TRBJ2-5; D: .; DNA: TGTGCCAGCAGTTTATCGTTCAATAGGGGGCAAGAGACCCAGTACTTC; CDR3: CASSLSFNRGQETQYF
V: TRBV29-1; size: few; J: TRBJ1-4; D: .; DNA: TGCAGCGTTGAATGGAGTGAAAAACTGTTTTTT; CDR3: CSVEWSEKLFF
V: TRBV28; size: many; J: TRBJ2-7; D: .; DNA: TGTGCCAGCACCCTAACAGGGCCCTACGAGCAGTACTTC; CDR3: CASTLTGPYEQYF